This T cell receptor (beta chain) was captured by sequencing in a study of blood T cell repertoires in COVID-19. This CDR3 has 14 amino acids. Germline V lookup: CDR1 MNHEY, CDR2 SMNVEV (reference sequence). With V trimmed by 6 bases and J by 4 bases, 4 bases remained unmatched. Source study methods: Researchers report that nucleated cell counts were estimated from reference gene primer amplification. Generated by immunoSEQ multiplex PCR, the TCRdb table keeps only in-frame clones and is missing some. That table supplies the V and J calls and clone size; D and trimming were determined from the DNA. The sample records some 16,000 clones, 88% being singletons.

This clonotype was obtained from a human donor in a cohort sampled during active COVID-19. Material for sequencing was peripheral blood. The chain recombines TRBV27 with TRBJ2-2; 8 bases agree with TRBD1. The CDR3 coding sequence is TGTGCCAGCAGGGGACAGGCGGTCACCGGGGAGCTGTTTTTT. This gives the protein CASRGQAVTGELFF.